The 15 T cell receptor beta chains reported below all come from one sample, sequenced in a study of regulatory T cells in long-lasting Graves disease. Time point defined: newly diagnosed GD, antithyroid drugs for less than 3 months. The TCR library used RNA extracted from PBMCs. Investigators prepared the TCR beta libraries by applying iRepertoire HTBI primers and Arm-PCR of CDR3 regions. MiXCR was run by TCRdb on the multiplex PCR reads, yielding one entry per CDR3 protein. The data hold about 610,000 distinct CDR3 sequences, with around 15% observed a single time. These data were also filed under a second study, of T cells in Graves' hyperthyroidism and ophthalmopathy.

The material was peripheral blood mononuclear cells (PBMCs), obtained at new diagnosis, from a patient treated with antithyroid drugs. These receptors were collected from a man between 18 and 29 years old with Graves disease.

The chain uses TRBV6-2 or TRBV6-3 and TRBJ2-4, with D tentatively TRBD1 (5 bases). Germline V gene sequence: CDR1 MNHEY, CDR2 SVGEGT. The CDR3 has 14 amino acids. V lost 8 bases and J 0 bases, leaving 11 bases between the germline ends. In nucleotides, the CDR3 is TGTGCCAGCCACCCTAGGGGAGCCAAAAACATTCAGTACTTC. This encodes CASHPRGAKNIQYF.

This clonotype was observed at least ten times. The chain recombines TRBV5-1 with TRBJ2-1; 7 bases fit TRBD1. Trimming cost V 4 bases and J 3 bases; bases outside gene matches: 4. The CDR3 runs to 14 residues. Per the germline V gene, CDR1 is SGHRS and CDR2 is YFSETQ. CDR3 in DNA: TGCGCCAGCAGCCCGCAGGGGGACTACAATGAGCAGTTCTTC. Its translation: CASSPQGDYNEQFF. Combining the CDR3 with reference TRBV5-1 and TRBJ2-1 gives the whole variable domain KAGVTQTPRYLIKTRGQQVTLSCSPISGHRSVSWYQQTPGQGLQFLFEYFSETQRNKGNFPGRFSGRQFSNSRSEMNVSTLELGDSALYLCASSPQGDYNEQFFGPGTRLTVL.

This chain uses TRBV5-1 with TRBJ2-2; a possible D gene is TRBD1 (6 bases). CDR1 and CDR2 (germline): SGHRS, YFSETQ. This CDR3 has 15 residues. V dropped 5 bases and J dropped 1 base, with 12 bases sitting between them. The CDR3 region has the DNA TGCGCCAGCAGGAACAGGGATAGGAACACCGGGGAGCTGTTTTTT. Translated, it gives CASRNRDRNTGELFF.

This clonotype was counted at least ten times. This sequence joins TRBV20-1 and TRBJ2-7; 10 nucleotides align to TRBD1. CDR1 and CDR2 from the germline V gene are DFQATT and SNEGSKA (reference sequence). CDR3 length: 14 residues. The J segment lost 2 bases and the V segment lost 6 bases, leaving 7 bases of the junction unmatched. CDR3 protein: CSAESGQGAYEQYF. CDR3 nucleotide sequence: TGCAGTGCAGAGAGCGGACAGGGGGCCTACGAGCAGTACTTC.

This clonotype was counted between two and nine times. The V gene is TRBV28, the J gene TRBJ1-2; 7 bases line up with TRBD1. Germline V gene lookup returns CDR1 MDHEN and CDR2 SYDVKM. This CDR3 region has 17 residues. V gave up 6 bases and J gave up 0 bases; unmatched junction bases: 13. CDR3 in DNA: TGTGCCAGCAGCGAATGGACAGGCACTATGACTAACTATGGCTACACCTTC. It encodes CASSEWTGTMTNYGYTF.

This clonotype was counted many times. V usage is TRBV3-1 and J usage is TRBJ2-7; D is ambiguous. CDR1 and CDR2 from the germline V gene are LGHDT and YNNKEL (reference sequence). CDR3 length: 16 amino acids. Trimming pared 0 bases from V and 0 bases from J, leaving 12 bases between. CDR3 nucleotides: TGTGCCAGCAGCCAAGAGGGCAGGACGAGCTCCTACGAGCAGTACTTC. This translates into CASSQEGRTSSYEQYF.

This clonotype occurred a few times. V is TRBV6-2 or TRBV6-3 and J is TRBJ2-1, with 12 nucleotides matching TRBD2. V gave up 3 bases and J gave up 8 bases; unmatched junction bases: 11. The CDR3 length is 17 residues. From germline, CDR1 is MNHEY and CDR2 SVGEGT. CDR3 region: CASSYPTGGLAGDEQFF. The CDR3 DNA follows: TGTGCCAGCAGTTATCCGACTGGGGGACTAGCGGGCGATGAGCAGTTCTTC.

The chain is built from TRBV20-1 and TRBJ1-2; D unclear. CDR1 and CDR2 (germline): DFQATT, SNEGSKA (reference sequence). The CDR3 has 11 residues. Deletions cut 7 bases from V and 6 bases from J, with 12 bases between. The CDR3 DNA reads TGCAGTGGTAGGGCCTCGGATGGCTACACCTTC. Its protein is CSGRASDGYTF.

In this sample, this clonotype turned up many times. The chain is built from TRBV30 and TRBJ2-7; TRBD1 agrees at 12 bases. J was trimmed by 4 bases and V by 3 bases; bases with no gene match: 4. Germline V lookup: CDR1 GTSNPN, CDR2 SVGIG (reference sequence). This CDR3 region has 14 residues. DNA for the CDR3: TGTGCCTGGAGCGGGACAGGGGGCAGGTACGAGCAGTACTTC. It yields the protein CAWSGTGGRYEQYF.

The CDR3: CSARKRGPNQPQHF. The CDR3 nucleotides read TGCAGTGCTAGAAAGCGGGGACCAAATCAGCCCCAGCATTTT. The V and J genes are TRBV20-1 and TRBJ1-5; the D gene is possibly TRBD1 (5 bases). This CDR3 is built from 14 residues. Trimming pared 2 bases from V and 4 bases from J, leaving 12 bases between. Germline-derived CDR1 and CDR2 are DFQATT and SNEGSKA (reference sequence).

There are a few counts of this clonotype. The chain has TRBV4-1 and TRBJ2-1, with D perhaps matching TRBD2 (7 bases). Trimming took 0 bases from V and 3 from J, leaving 12 bases between them. The CDR3 runs 16 residues. Germline values: CDR1 MGHRA, CDR2 YSYEKL. The CDR3 bases are TGCGCCAGCAGCCAAGAGGCCGGGGGGCTCTACAATGAGCAGTTCTTC. It translates to CASSQEAGGLYNEQFF.

This clonotype was detected a few times. This chain joins TRBV2 and TRBJ1-3; no reliable D call. The germline CDR1 and CDR2 sequences are SNHLY and FYNNEI. The length of the CDR3 is 15 residues. Trimming pared 7 bases from V and 0 bases from J, leaving 13 bases between. CDR3 coding DNA: TGTGCCAGCACCTCCGGGCCTAGCTCTGGAAACACCATATATTTT. This translates into CASTSGPSSGNTIYF.

This clonotype was seen only a few times. The J gene is TRBJ2-2, the V gene TRBV9, with 7 positions matching TRBD1. The CDR3 contains 15 residues. CDR1 SGDLS and CDR2 YYNGEE come from the germline V gene. V was clipped by 5 bases and J by 1 base; unmatched bases: 5. CDR3 bases: TGTGCCAGCAGTAAAGGGACAGTGAACACCGGGGAGCTGTTTTTT. Translated, it gives CASSKGTVNTGELFF.

This clonotype was recorded a few times. Written as DNA, the CDR3 is TGCAGTGCTGGAGTACAGGGACTAGGAACAGATGAGCAGTACTTC. Its translation is CSAGVQGLGTDEQYF. The V call is TRBV20-1, the J call TRBJ2-7, with 8 bases matching TRBD2. This CDR3 contains 15 residues. The V gene end was trimmed by 5 bases and the J gene end by 7 bases; junction bases not matched to a gene: 16. The V gene's germline CDR1 is DFQATT and CDR2 SNEGSKA (reference sequence).

This clonotype came up many times. The chain links TRBV2 to TRBJ1-4, with D unclear. The V gene's germline CDR1 is SNHLY and CDR2 FYNNEI. V lost 5 bases, J lost 8 bases, and 15 bases lay in between. This CDR3 region has 14 residues. CDR3 residues: CASSPARPREKLFF. CDR3 DNA sequence: TGTGCCAGCAGTCCAGCGAGGCCGAGGGAAAAACTGTTTTTT.